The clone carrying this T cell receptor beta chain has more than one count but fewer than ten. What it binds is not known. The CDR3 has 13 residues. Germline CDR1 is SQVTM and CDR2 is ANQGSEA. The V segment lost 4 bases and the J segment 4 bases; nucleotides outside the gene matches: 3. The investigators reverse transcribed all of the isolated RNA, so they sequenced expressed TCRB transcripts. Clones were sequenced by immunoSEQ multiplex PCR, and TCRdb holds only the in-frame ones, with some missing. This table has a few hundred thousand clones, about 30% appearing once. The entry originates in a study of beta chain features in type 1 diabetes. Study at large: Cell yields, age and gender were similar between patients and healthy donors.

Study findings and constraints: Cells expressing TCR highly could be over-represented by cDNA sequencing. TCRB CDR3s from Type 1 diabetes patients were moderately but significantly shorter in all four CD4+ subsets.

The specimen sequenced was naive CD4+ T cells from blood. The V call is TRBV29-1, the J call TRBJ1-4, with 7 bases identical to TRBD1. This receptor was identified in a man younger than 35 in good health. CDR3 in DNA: TGCAGCGTTGCGGCAGGGGGTAATGAAAAACTGTTTTTT. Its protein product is CSVAAGGNEKLFF. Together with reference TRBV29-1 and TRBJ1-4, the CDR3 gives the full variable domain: SAVISQKPSRDICQRGTSLTIQCQVDSQVTMMFWYRQQPGQSLTLIATANQGSEATYESGFVIDKFPISRPNLTFSTLTVSNMSPEDSSIYLCSVAAGGNEKLFFGSGTQLSVL.